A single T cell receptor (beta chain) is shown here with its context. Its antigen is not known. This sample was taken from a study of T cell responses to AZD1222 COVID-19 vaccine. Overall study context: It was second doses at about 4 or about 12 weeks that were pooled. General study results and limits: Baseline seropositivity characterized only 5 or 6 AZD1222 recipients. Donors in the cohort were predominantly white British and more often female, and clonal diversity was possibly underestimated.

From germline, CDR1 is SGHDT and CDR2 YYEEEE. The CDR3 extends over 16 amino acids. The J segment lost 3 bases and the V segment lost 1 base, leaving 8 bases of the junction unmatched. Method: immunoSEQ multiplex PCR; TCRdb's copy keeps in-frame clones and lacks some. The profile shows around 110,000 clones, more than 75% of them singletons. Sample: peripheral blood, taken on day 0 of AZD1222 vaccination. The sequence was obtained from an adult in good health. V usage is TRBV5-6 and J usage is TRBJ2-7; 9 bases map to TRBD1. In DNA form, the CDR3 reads TGTGCCAGCAGCTTGTTACTAGACAGGGGGTTCTACGAGCAGTACTTC. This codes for CASSLLLDRGFYEQYF. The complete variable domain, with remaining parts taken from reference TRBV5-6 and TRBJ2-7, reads DAGVTQSPTHLIKTRGQQVTLRCSPKSGHDTVSWYQQALGQGPQFIFQYYEEEERQRGNFPDRFSGHQFPNYSSELNVNALLLGDSALYLCASSLLLDRGFYEQYFGPGTRLTVT.